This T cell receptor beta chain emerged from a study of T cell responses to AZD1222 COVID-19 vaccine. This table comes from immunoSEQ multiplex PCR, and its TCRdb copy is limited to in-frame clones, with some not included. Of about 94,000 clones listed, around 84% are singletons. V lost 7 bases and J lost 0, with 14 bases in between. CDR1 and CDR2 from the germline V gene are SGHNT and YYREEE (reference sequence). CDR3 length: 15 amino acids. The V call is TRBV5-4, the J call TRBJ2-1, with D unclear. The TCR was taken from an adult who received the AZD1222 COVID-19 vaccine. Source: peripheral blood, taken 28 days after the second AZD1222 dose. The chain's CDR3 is CASRNWSYSYNEQFF. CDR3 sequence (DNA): TGTGCCAGCCGAAACTGGTCCTACTCCTACAATGAGCAGTTCTTC.